This TCR beta chain was obtained from a study of shared clonotypes between healthy human individuals. For the study at large: Serving as donors were two women and a few men, whose ages spanned 18 to 49. General study results and limits: Sampling included only blood; tissue repertoires likely differ.

Unsorted PBMC samples were amplified in replicate PCRs containing around 300 ng DNA, about 28,000 T cell genomes. Data came from immunoSEQ multiplex PCR; TCRdb stores just in-frame clones and leaves some out. The sample includes about 460,000 clones, roughly 80% of them seen just once. All donors were healthy HIV-negative adults lacking recent acute infections or vaccinations. As to this clone: The antigen is not known.

CDR1 is SGHRS, CDR2 YFSETQ, per germline. The CDR3 contains 17 residues. V was shortened by 0 bases and J by 2 bases, with 12 bases between the two germline ends. The origin of this receptor is a middle-aged woman in good health. Some clones in this sample may be carry-over from other donors' samples. The rearrangement joins TRBV5-1 to TRBJ2-6; D is uncertain. Sequencing used PBMCs. The DNA for the CDR3 is TGCGCCAGCAGCTTGGACCCGTTTATAGCTGGGGCCAACGTCCTGACTTTC. Translation gives CASSLDPFIAGANVLTF.